This TCR beta chain derives from a study of lymphopenia after photon versus proton radiotherapy. Findings and limits, study-wide: Larger post-nadir TCR diversity loss correlated inversely with survival in deceased patients. After lymphocyte nadir, photon-treated repertoires showed oligoclonal expansion, especially CD8+ Temra. Authors raise, but do not show, better survival with proton therapy. Under photons, naive T cells and diversity fell while effector/memory populations rose.

On this clone itself: Its specificity is unknown.

TCRdb's copy holds only in-frame clones and misses some; the assay was immunoSEQ multiplex PCR. The sample shows about 83,000 clones, around 83% of them seen only once. V dropped 7 bases and J dropped 6; count of bases not matched to a gene: 11. The CDR3 runs to 13 residues. Germline lookup yields CDR1 SQVTM and CDR2 ANQGSEA. Sequencing was performed on peripheral blood, taken from a patient treated with proton-based radiotherapy. The TCR comes from a man aged 55 to 69 with pancreatic cancer. The rearrangement uses TRBV29-1 and TRBJ1-2; TRBD1 matches at 7 bases. The CDR3 sequence is CSARTGSNHGYTF. Written as DNA, the CDR3 is TGCAGCGCCCGGACAGGCTCGAATCATGGCTACACCTTC. Full variable domain (outside the CDR3, taken from reference TRBV29-1 and TRBJ1-2): SAVISQKPSRDICQRGTSLTIQCQVDSQVTMMFWYRQQPGQSLTLIATANQGSEATYESGFVIDKFPISRPNLTFSTLTVSNMSPEDSSIYLCSARTGSNHGYTFGSGTRLTVV.